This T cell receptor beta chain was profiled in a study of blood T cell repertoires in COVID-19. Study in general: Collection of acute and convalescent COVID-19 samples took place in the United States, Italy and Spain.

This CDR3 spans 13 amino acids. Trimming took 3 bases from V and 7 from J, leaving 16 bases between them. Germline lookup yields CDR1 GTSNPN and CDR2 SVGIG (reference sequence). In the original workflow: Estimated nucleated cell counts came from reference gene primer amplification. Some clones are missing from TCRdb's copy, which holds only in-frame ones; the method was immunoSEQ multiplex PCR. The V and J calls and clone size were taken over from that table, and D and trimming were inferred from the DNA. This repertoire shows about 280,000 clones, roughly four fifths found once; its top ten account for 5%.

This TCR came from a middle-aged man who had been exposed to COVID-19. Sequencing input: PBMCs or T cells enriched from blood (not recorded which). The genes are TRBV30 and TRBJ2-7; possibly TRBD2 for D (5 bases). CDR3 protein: CAWRVWGSGEQYF. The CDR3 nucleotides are TGTGCCTGGAGGGTATGGGGTTCGGGGGAGCAGTACTTC.